A single sample gave rise to the 30 T cell receptor beta chains below, sequenced in a study of T cells in Graves' hyperthyroidism and ophthalmopathy. Amplified TCR beta CDR3 regions came from RNA transcripts. The primer set for the first-round RT-PCR of the TCR CDR3 was HTBI. TCRdb reprocessed the multiplex PCR reads with MiXCR, giving one entry per CDR3 protein. The sample has about 540,000 distinct CDR3 sequences; approximately 44% are singletons. Sequenced input: peripheral blood or thyroid tissue (not recorded which). The receptor source for this set is a young woman with Graves' hyperthyroidism.

The V gene is TRBV29-1, the J gene TRBJ2-7, with TRBD1 as a possible D gene (6 bases). Germline CDR1 and CDR2: SQVTM and ANQGSEA. The V end lost 5 bases, the J end lost 3 bases, and 20 bases lay between the germline ends. This CDR3 has 15 amino acids. The CDR3 coding sequence is TGCAGCGTTCAGGGTGAGCCGGGACACAGCTACGAGCAGTACTTC. It encodes CSVQGEPGHSYEQYF.

Ten or more counts support this clonotype. The rearrangement joins TRBV20-1 to TRBJ1-4, with TRBD1 identical over 7 bases. V lost 6 bases to trimming and J lost 4 bases; unmatched junction nucleotides: 5. Germline V gene data show CDR1 as DFQATT and CDR2 as SNEGSKA (reference sequence). The CDR3 consists of 13 residues. CDR3 residues: CSAATGYNEKLFF. In DNA form, the CDR3 reads TGCAGTGCCGCGACAGGGTATAATGAAAAACTGTTTTTT.

The table lists this clonotype with many counts. This chain links TRBV5-1 with TRBJ1-5, with D maybe TRBD1 (5 bases). V was trimmed by 0 bases and J by 6 bases, leaving 13 bases between them. Germline V gene sequence: CDR1 SGHRS, CDR2 YFSETQ. There are 15 residues in the CDR3. The CDR3, as DNA: TGCGCCAGCAGCTTGGAGGCAGGGATGGGTCAGCCCCAGCATTTT. It is translated as CASSLEAGMGQPQHF.

The sample holds a few counts of this clonotype. The rearrangement joins TRBV10-3 to TRBJ2-1, with 7 bases fitting TRBD1. CDR1 and CDR2 from the germline V gene are ENHRY and SYGVKD. The J segment lost 0 bases and the V segment lost 6 bases, leaving 5 bases of the junction unmatched. This CDR3 has 15 residues. The CDR3 region has the DNA TGTGCCATCAGACCGAGGGACAGCTCCTACAATGAGCAGTTCTTC. As protein: CAIRPRDSSYNEQFF.

The chain uses TRBV12-3 or TRBV12-4 and TRBJ2-2; D perhaps matches TRBD1 (6 bases). This CDR3 has 14 amino acids. V lost 6 bases, J lost 5 bases, and 13 bases lay in between. This CDR3 is CASRGARGTGELFF. CDR3 coding DNA: TGTGCCAGCAGGGGGGCCCGTGGGACCGGGGAGCTGTTTTTT.

The V call is TRBV29-1, the J call TRBJ1-5, with TRBD1 matching 8 bases. CDR3 length: 13 residues. Germline CDR1 and CDR2: SQVTM and ANQGSEA. With 5 bases clipped from V and 10 bases from J, the junction kept 10 bases outside the gene matches. Here the CDR3 reads CSVRQDRVQPQHF. CDR3 coding DNA: TGCAGCGTTCGTCAGGACAGGGTCCAACCCCAGCATTTT.

This clonotype has ten or more counts. This chain uses TRBV25-1 with TRBJ1-1; D gene uncertain. There are 14 residues in the CDR3. Germline-derived CDR1 and CDR2 are MGHDK and SYGVNS. The V end was cut by 4 bases, the J end by 6 bases, with 15 bases between. DNA of the CDR3: TGTGCCAGCAGTGGGACTTCACATCTCGCTGAAGCTTTCTTT. This codes for CASSGTSHLAEAFF.

This clonotype has ten or more counts. The chain is built from TRBV29-1 and TRBJ1-5; no clear D. The CDR3 runs 12 residues. Germline CDR1 reads SQVTM; CDR2 reads ANQGSEA. V lost 4 bases and J lost 3, with 7 bases in between. The CDR3 protein is CSVGIPNQPQHF. CDR3 nucleotides: TGCAGCGTTGGTATTCCCAATCAGCCCCAGCATTTT.

As concerns this clonotype: A much larger clone sits a single nucleotide away, making a read error possible. The chain uses TRBV19 and TRBJ2-5, with TRBD2 matching 11 bases. The V gene's germline CDR1 is LNHDA and CDR2 SQIVND (reference sequence). V shed 3 bases, J shed 7 bases, and the junction held 10 bases outside the gene matches. The CDR3 consists of 16 residues. CDR3 sequence reads: CASSIGLAGGGVTQYF. CDR3 in DNA: TGTGCCAGTAGTATTGGGCTAGCGGGAGGAGGGGTGACCCAGTACTTC.

This clonotype was found many times. The chain couples TRBV6-4 to TRBJ2-7; tentative D call: TRBD1 (6 bases). Per germline, CDR1 MRHNA and CDR2 SNTAGT. CDR3 length equals 12 residues. V lost 7 bases and J 1 base, leaving 8 bases between the germline ends. The CDR3 DNA sequence: TGTGCCAGCAAAGGACAGTCCTACGAGCAGTACTTC. This gives the protein CASKGQSYEQYF.

The sample holds many counts of this clonotype. This chain connects TRBV9 to TRBJ2-5, with D perhaps TRBD1 (6 bases). V was cut by 2 bases and J by 5 bases, with 10 bases left in between. This CDR3 comprises 13 residues. Germline-derived CDR1 and CDR2 are SGDLS and YYNGEE. CDR3 DNA: TGTGCCAGCAGCGTCTGGGGGCGGGAGACCCAGTACTTC. It specifies CASSVWGRETQYF.

This clonotype was picked up many times. Germline and junction disagree at one end, which may indicate a read error. The rearrangement links TRBV12-3 or TRBV12-4 to TRBJ2-7; D ambiguous. The CDR3 is made up of 13 amino acids. CDR3 protein: CASSLDRTYEQYF. The CDR3 DNA reads as TGTGCCAGCAGCTTAGACCGAACCTACGAGCAGTACTTC.

This clonotype was seen at least ten times. The chain links TRBV7-2 to TRBJ1-2; no clear D. The CDR3 contains 14 residues. CDR1 and CDR2 (germline): SGHTA, FQGNSA. Trimming pared 5 bases from V and 4 bases from J, leaving 14 bases between. CDR3 in DNA: TGTGCCAGCAGCGACCCACAGCTACTCTATGGCTACACCTTC. It codes for CASSDPQLLYGYTF.

This clonotype was seen a few times. The genes are TRBV2 and TRBJ2-1; D not certain. There are 11 residues in the CDR3. Deletions cut 6 bases from V and 9 bases from J, with 9 bases between. Germline V CDR1 and CDR2: SNHLY, FYNNEI. CDR3 protein: CASRGAIEQFF. The DNA of the CDR3 is TGTGCCAGCAGAGGAGCGATTGAGCAGTTCTTC. Supplemented by reference TRBV2 and TRBJ2-1, the full variable domain reads EPEVTQTPSHQVTQMGQEVILRCVPISNHLYFYWYRQILGQKVEFLVSFYNNEISEKSEIFDDQFSVERPDGSNFTLKIRSTKLEDSAMYFCASRGAIEQFFGPGTRLTVL.

This chain links TRBV7-9 with TRBJ2-7; 10 nucleotides match TRBD2. The CDR3 runs to 14 residues. Germline V gene lookup returns CDR1 SEHNR and CDR2 FQNEAQ (reference sequence). V was pared by 6 bases and J by 7 bases, with 9 bases of the junction left unmatched. The CDR3 sequence is CASRSSGSTDEQYF. In DNA form, the CDR3 reads TGTGCCAGCAGGTCTAGCGGGAGTACTGATGAGCAGTACTTC.

The V gene is TRBV29-1, the J gene TRBJ1-1, with 10 bases lining up with TRBD1. The V gene end was trimmed by 4 bases and the J gene end by 5 bases; junction bases not matched to a gene: 7. The CDR3 totals 14 residues. Germline-derived CDR1 and CDR2 are SQVTM and ANQGSEA. This chain's CDR3 is CSVVQGDRGTEAFF. The CDR3 region has the DNA TGCAGCGTTGTGCAGGGGGACAGGGGAACTGAAGCTTTCTTT.

This clonotype was detected ten times or more. This chain uses TRBV29-1 with TRBJ2-3; D is unresolved. V was cut by 4 bases and J by 2 bases, with 10 bases left in between. Per the germline V gene, CDR1 is SQVTM and CDR2 is ANQGSEA. The CDR3 length is 13 residues. The CDR3: CSVAAGYTDTQYF. The CDR3, as DNA: TGCAGCGTTGCGGCCGGATACACAGATACGCAGTATTTT.

This clonotype appeared many times. The V and J genes are TRBV7-9 and TRBJ1-2; possible D gene TRBD1, 5 bases. Germline loops: CDR1 SEHNR, CDR2 FQNEAQ (reference sequence). CDR3 length equals 13 residues. The V end lost 4 bases, the J end lost 2 bases, and 8 bases lay between the germline ends. Here the CDR3 reads CASSSTENYGYTF. CDR3 nucleotides: TGTGCCAGCAGCTCGACAGAGAACTATGGCTACACCTTC.

This clonotype was counted many times. This sequence joins TRBV27 and TRBJ1-1; D ambiguous. Trimming stripped 0 bases from V and 6 bases from J, with 8 bases between. The CDR3 totals 13 residues. Germline V gene sequence: CDR1 MNHEY, CDR2 SMNVEV (reference sequence). The CDR3 region has the DNA TGTGCCAGCAGTTTATCGGGAGGGTCTGAAGCTTTCTTT. Its translation: CASSLSGGSEAFF.

The sample holds many counts of this clonotype. This chain uses TRBV15 with TRBJ2-5, with TRBD1 matching over 10 bases. With V trimmed by 11 bases and J by 3 bases, 9 bases remained unmatched. Germline CDR1 is LNHNV and CDR2 is YYDKDF (reference sequence). The CDR3 has 14 residues. CDR3 sequence: CAVDRGRVEETQYF. CDR3 sequence (DNA): TGTGCCGTAGACAGGGGGCGTGTAGAAGAGACCCAGTACTTC.

This clonotype has just one count. J is TRBJ1-1 and V is TRBV7-2; 8 bases match TRBD1. Germline CDR1 reads SGHTA; CDR2 reads FQGNSA. This CDR3 has 12 amino acids. V lost 5 bases, J lost 12 bases, and 8 bases stayed unmatched. The CDR3 is CASSRDRGISFF. For the CDR3, the DNA is TGTGCCAGCAGCCGAGACAGGGGAATTTCTTTCTTT.

This clonotype turned up a few times. V is TRBV7-2 and J is TRBJ2-5; 12 bases are shared with TRBD2. The J segment lost 5 bases and the V segment lost 5 bases, leaving 3 bases of the junction unmatched. This CDR3 spans 14 amino acids. The germline V gene has CDR1 SGHTA and CDR2 FQGNSA. The CDR3 nucleotides are TGTGCCAGCAGCCCAACTAGCGGGAGGGAGACCCAGTACTTC. Translation gives CASSPTSGRETQYF.

This clonotype occurred a few times. This chain connects TRBV24-1 to TRBJ2-3; 12 bases line up with TRBD2. Trimming at V came to 0 bases and at J to 4 bases, leaving 10 bases not matched to a gene. From germline, CDR1 is KGHDR and CDR2 SFDVKD. The CDR3 spans 19 residues. The CDR3 loop reads CATSDLHEGASGRADTQYF. In nucleotides, the CDR3 is TGTGCCACCAGTGATTTGCATGAAGGAGCTAGCGGGAGGGCAGATACGCAGTATTTT.

This clonotype came up many times. This chain's CDR3 is CASSTVANTGELFF. In nucleotides, the CDR3 is TGTGCCAGTAGTACGGTAGCGAACACCGGGGAGCTGTTTTTT. This chain links TRBV19 with TRBJ2-2; D uncertain. Germline-derived CDR1 and CDR2 are LNHDA and SQIVND (reference sequence). The ends were cut back, 4 bases at V and 0 bases at J, with 6 bases in the middle. CDR3 size: 14 residues.

This clonotype was recorded at least ten times. The genes are TRBV20-1 and TRBJ1-4, with D possibly TRBD1 on 6 matching bases. Germline V gene data show CDR1 as DFQATT and CDR2 as SNEGSKA (reference sequence). The germline V and J ends were trimmed by 0 bases and 7 bases, with 18 bases remaining between them. This CDR3 is built from 16 residues. CDR3 amino acids: CSARDRATGFGEKLFF. CDR3 DNA sequence: TGCAGTGCTAGAGATCGGGCAACAGGGTTTGGTGAAAAACTGTTTTTT.

This clonotype was observed at least ten times. The gene calls are TRBV12-3 or TRBV12-4 and TRBJ2-6; D is undetermined. The CDR3 covers 15 residues. The germline V and J ends were trimmed by 3 bases and 2 bases, with 8 bases remaining between them. For the CDR3, the DNA is TGTGCCAGCAGTTTGTGGCAGGCTGGGGCCAACGTCCTGACTTTC. Encoded protein: CASSLWQAGANVLTF.

The J gene is TRBJ2-2, the V gene TRBV7-2, with TRBD2 matching over 7 bases. Germline V CDR1 and CDR2: SGHTA, FQGNSA. The length of the CDR3 is 15 residues. V gave up 2 bases and J gave up 4 bases; unmatched junction bases: 4. The CDR3 sequence: CASSLTWTSTGELFF. CDR3 DNA: TGTGCCAGCAGCTTAACCTGGACTAGCACCGGGGAGCTGTTTTTT.

This clonotype has a handful of counts. This chain links TRBV12-5 with TRBJ1-5, with TRBD1 as a possible D gene (6 bases). The germline V and J ends were trimmed by 1 base and 7 bases, with 11 bases remaining between them. This CDR3 has 14 residues. CDR1 and CDR2 (germline): LGHNT, FRNRAP. CDR3 sequence reads: CASGLEGVPQPQHF. The DNA for the CDR3 is TGTGCTAGTGGTTTGGAGGGGGTACCCCAGCCCCAGCATTTT.

V usage is TRBV7-6 and J usage is TRBJ2-5, with 8 bases fitting TRBD1. The V gene's germline CDR1 is SGHVS and CDR2 FNYEAQ. The CDR3 extends over 12 amino acids. Unmatched junction bases numbered 4, after V lost 6 bases and J lost 7 bases. CDR3 sequence: CASRGQVRTQYF. CDR3 DNA: TGTGCCAGCAGGGGACAGGTCCGGACCCAGTACTTC.

This chain uses TRBV12-3 or TRBV12-4 with TRBJ2-7; no firm D call. Trimming removed 5 bases at V and 3 bases at J, with 14 bases between. CDR3 length: 14 residues. CDR3 in amino acids: CASSPRASFYEQYF. The CDR3 DNA reads TGTGCCAGCAGTCCCCGGGCCTCCTTCTACGAGCAGTACTTC.